This T cell receptor beta chain is from a study of graft-versus-host responses after intestinal transplantation (TCRdb year 2021). As for the study more broadly: The transplants that recipients got were multivisceral, liver-intestinal, or isolated intestinal. A peak of at least 4% donor T cells among recipient peripheral blood mononuclear cells was the definition used for donor T cell macrochimerism. Anti-thymocyte globulin induction was given to all recipients, followed by maintenance tacrolimus and steroids for about 3 years. Rather than being sequenced by the commercial service, samples from a few later patients were sequenced in-house on an Illumina MiSeq and processed with MiXCR. To identify alloreactive clones, pre-transplant mixed lymphocyte reaction products were sequenced and then compared with unstimulated pre-transplant donor and recipient T cells. The cohort enrolled around 23 intestinal transplant recipients including one retransplant, and a few patients lacking pretransplant specimens were excluded. Bulk TCR-beta CDR3 sequencing was used to track graft-versus-host and host-versus-graft alloreactive T cell clones in the graft, circulation and bone marrow after intestinal transplantation. The full study reports these points: Early after transplant, declines in HvG clones were associated with peak levels of circulating GvH clones. GvH clones were found in recipient bone marrow, and some of the GvH clones appeared earlier in ileal mucosa or blood, which is consistent with an intestinal mucosal origin. High GvH to HvG T cell clonal ratios were observed in the allografts of patients with donor T cell macrochimerism. The conclusions were limited by the relatively low number and heterogeneity of the intestinal transplant patients.

Libraries came from the immunoSEQ multiplex PCR assay. For most patients, genomic DNA was isolated with the Qiagen DNeasy Blood and Tissue Kit and sent frozen to Adaptive Biotechnologies for TCR sequencing. Adaptive Biotechnologies carried out high-throughput TCR-beta CDR3 sequencing of genomic DNA for most patients. As for how the authors treated the data: TCR sequencing data were retrieved from Adaptive's ImmunoSEQ software for some 19 patients, whereas three other patients were processed with MiXCR and VDJtools. To correct CD4 versus CD8 sorting errors, any sequence found in both subsets at a frequency ratio below 5:1 was removed. CDR3 nucleotide sequences shared between donor and recipient were removed because their origin could not be assigned. At least 2-fold expansion over unstimulated cells and a minimum CFSE-low frequency of 0.002% (template counts) or 0.001% (read counts) were required for clones to be classified as alloreactive. Mappable clones were those detected in sequenced pre-transplant spleen, lymph node, or MLR CFSE-low populations of the donor or recipient. Cumulative frequency of alloreactive clones was calculated as a percentage of all sequences weighted by copy number. Imported from immuneACCESS, the table was reduced by TCRdb to in-frame sequences with V and J called. These copies leave out some clones; in studies compared against another copy, an unresolved V gene accounts for under half, and the cause of the remainder is not known. V and J calls and clone size come straight from that table; D and trimming were deduced from the DNA. Recorded for this sample are about 120,000 clones; around 95% of them occurred a single time. The biggest ten clones account for less than 0.55% of the sample.

A word on this clone: Its antigen target is currently unknown. No clone much larger than this one lies a single base away; base qualities are absent.

Counted from cysteine to phenylalanine, this CDR3 has 13 amino acids. The retained sequence is limited to the CDR3, 39 bases, with the frame set at the first base. Reading the germline V gene (reference sequence) gives CDR1 LNHDA and CDR2 SQIVND. Relative to germline, V is 5 bases shorter and J is 4 bases shorter, with 9 bases between their ends. The intended sense of this specimen's time point label: cells obtained before transplantation from donor or recipient. CD3+CD4+ and CD3+CD8+ populations were FACS-sorted from unstimulated pre-transplant donor and recipient cells taken from spleen or lymph nodes.

Material: unstimulated CD8+ T cells sorted from spleen or lymph node cells, obtained before intestinal transplant. This TCR was recovered from a human donor who received an intestinal transplant. The rearranged chain carries TRBV19 and TRBJ2-1, with a tentative D gene TRBD1 over 5 matching bases. The CDR3 corresponds to CASSWGQYNEQFF. The DNA is TGTGCCAGTAGTTGGGGCCAGTACAATGAGCAGTTCTTC.